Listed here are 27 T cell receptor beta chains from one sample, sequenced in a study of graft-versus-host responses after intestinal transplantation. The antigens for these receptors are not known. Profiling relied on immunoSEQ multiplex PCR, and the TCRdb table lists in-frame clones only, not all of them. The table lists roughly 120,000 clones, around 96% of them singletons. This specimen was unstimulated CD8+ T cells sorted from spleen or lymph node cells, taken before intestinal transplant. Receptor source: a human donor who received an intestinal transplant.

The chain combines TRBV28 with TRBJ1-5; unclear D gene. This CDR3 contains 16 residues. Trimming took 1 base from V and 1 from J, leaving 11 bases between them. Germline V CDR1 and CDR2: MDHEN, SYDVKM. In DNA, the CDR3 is TGTGCCAGCAGTTTATTGGGATTTGCGAGCAATCAGCCCCAGCATTTT. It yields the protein CASSLLGFASNQPQHF.

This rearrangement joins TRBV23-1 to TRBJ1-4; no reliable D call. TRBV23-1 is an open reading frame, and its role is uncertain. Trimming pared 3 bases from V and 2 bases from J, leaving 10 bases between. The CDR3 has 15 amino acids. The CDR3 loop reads CASSHSVETNEKLFF. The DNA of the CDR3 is TGCGCCAGCAGTCACTCCGTGGAGACTAATGAAAAACTGTTTTTT.

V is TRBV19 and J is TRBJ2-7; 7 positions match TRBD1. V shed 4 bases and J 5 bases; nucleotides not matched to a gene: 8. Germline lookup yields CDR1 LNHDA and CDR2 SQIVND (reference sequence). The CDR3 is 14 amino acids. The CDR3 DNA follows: TGTGCCAGTAGTAGGGACAGTACCCTCCACGAGCAGTACTTC. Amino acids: CASSRDSTLHEQYF.

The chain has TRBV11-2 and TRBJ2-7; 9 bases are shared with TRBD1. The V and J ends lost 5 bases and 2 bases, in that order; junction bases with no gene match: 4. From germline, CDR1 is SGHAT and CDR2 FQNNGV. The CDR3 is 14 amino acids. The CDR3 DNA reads TGTGCCAGCAGCATCGGGACAGGGACCTACGAGCAGTACTTC. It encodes CASSIGTGTYEQYF.

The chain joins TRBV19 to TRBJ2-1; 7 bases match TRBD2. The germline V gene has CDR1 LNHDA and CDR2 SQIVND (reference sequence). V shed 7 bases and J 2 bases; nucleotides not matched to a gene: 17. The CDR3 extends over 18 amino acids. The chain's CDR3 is CASNGPGGGPSAYNEQFF. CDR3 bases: TGTGCCAGTAATGGACCCGGGGGAGGGCCTAGCGCCTACAATGAGCAGTTCTTC.

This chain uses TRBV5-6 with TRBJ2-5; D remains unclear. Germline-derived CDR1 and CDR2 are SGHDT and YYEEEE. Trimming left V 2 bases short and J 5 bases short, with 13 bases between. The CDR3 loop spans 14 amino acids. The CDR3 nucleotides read TGTGCCAGCAGCTTAGGTGACATCAGGGAGACCCAGTACTTC. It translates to CASSLGDIRETQYF.

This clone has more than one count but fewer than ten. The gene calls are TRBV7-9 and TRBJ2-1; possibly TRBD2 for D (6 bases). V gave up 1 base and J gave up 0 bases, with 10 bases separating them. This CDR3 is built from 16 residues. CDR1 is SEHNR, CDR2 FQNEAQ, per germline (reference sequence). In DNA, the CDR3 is TGTGCCAGCAGCTTAGTTCACGGGAGCTCCTACAATGAGCAGTTCTTC. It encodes CASSLVHGSSYNEQFF.

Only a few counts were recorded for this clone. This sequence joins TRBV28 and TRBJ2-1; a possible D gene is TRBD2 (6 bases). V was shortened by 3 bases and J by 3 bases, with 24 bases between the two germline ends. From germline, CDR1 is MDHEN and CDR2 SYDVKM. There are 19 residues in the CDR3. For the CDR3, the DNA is TGTGCCAGCAGTTTGCTAGTGTTGGCGGGGCTAGCAGACTACAATGAGCAGTTCTTC. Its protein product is CASSLLVLAGLADYNEQFF.

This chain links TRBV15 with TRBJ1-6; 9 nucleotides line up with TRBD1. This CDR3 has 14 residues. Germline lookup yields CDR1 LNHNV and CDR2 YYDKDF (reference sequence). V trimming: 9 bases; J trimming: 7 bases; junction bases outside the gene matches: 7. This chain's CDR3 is CATRIGTGNSPLHF. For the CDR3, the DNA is TGTGCCACTAGAATCGGGACAGGGAATTCACCCCTCCACTTT.

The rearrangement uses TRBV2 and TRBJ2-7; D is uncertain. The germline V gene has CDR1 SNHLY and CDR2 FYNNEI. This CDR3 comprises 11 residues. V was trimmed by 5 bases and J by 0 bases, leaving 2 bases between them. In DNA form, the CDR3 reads TGTGCCAGCAGTTTCTCCTACGAGCAGTACTTC. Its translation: CASSFSYEQYF. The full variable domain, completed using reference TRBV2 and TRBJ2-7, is EPEVTQTPSHQVTQMGQEVILRCVPISNHLYFYWYRQILGQKVEFLVSFYNNEISEKSEIFDDQFSVERPDGSNFTLKIRSTKLEDSAMYFCASSFSYEQYFGPGTRLTVT.

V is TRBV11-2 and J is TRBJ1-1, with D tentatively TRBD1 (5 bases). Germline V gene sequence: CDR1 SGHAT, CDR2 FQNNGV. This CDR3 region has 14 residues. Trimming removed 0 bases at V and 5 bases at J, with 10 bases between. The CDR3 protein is CASSLDARDTEAFF. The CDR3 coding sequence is TGTGCCAGCAGCTTAGATGCCAGGGATACTGAAGCTTTCTTT.

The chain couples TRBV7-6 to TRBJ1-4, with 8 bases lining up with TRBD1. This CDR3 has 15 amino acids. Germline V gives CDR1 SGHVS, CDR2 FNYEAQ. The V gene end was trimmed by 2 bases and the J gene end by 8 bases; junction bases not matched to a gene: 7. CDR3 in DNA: TGTGCCAGCAGCTTATCGGACAGGGTATCGGAAAAACTGTTTTTT. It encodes CASSLSDRVSEKLFF.

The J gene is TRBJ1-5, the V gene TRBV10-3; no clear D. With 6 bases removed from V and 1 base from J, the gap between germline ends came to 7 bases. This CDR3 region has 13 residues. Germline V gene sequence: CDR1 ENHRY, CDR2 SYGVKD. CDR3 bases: TGTGCCATCAGGAAGGACAGCAATCAGCCCCAGCATTTT. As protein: CAIRKDSNQPQHF.

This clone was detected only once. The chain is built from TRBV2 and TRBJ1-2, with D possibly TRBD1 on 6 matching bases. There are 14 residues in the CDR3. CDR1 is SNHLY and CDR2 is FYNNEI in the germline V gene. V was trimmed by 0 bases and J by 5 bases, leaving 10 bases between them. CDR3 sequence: CASSEALGAYGYTF. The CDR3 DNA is TGTGCCAGCAGTGAAGCGCTGGGGGCATATGGCTACACCTTC.

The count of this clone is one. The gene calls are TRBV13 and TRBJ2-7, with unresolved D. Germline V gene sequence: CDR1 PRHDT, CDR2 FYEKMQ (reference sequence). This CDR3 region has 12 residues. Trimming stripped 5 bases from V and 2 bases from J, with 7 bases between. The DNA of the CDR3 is TGTGCCAGCAGCGCAGGAACCTACGAGCAGTACTTC. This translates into CASSAGTYEQYF.

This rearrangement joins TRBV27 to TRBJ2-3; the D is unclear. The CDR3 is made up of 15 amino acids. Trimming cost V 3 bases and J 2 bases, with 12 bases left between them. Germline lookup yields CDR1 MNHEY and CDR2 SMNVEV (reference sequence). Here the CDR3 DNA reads TGTGCCAGCAGTTTTACCCTACCCAACACAGATACGCAGTATTTT. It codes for CASSFTLPNTDTQYF.

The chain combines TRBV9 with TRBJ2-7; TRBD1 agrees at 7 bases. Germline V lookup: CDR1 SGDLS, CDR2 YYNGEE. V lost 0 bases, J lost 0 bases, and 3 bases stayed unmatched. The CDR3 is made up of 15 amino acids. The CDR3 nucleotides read TGTGCCAGCAGCGTAGGGGACAGCATCTCCTACGAGCAGTACTTC. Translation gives CASSVGDSISYEQYF.

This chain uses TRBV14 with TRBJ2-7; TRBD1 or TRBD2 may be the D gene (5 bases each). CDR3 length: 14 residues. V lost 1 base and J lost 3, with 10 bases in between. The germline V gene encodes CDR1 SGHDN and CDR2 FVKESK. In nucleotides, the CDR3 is TGTGCCAGCAGCCAAGGGGGGTGGAACTACGAGCAGTACTTC. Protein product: CASSQGGWNYEQYF. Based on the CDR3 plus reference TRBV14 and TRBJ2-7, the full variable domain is EAGVTQFPSHSVIEKGQTVTLRCDPISGHDNLYWYRRVMGKEIKFLLHFVKESKQDESGMPNNRFLAERTGGTYSTLKVQPAELEDSGVYFCASSQGGWNYEQYFGPGTRLTVT.

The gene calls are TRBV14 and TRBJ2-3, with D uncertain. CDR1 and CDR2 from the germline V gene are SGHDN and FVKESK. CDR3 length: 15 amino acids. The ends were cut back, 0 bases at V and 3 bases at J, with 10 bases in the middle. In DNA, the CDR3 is TGTGCCAGCAGCCAAGACCTCGCGGTAACAGATACGCAGTATTTT. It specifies CASSQDLAVTDTQYF.

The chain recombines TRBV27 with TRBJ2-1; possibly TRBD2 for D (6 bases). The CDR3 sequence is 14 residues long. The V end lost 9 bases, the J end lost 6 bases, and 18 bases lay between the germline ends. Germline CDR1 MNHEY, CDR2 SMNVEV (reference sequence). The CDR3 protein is CASSPSGPGNEQFF. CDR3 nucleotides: TGTGCCAGTTCTCCCAGCGGGCCCGGCAATGAGCAGTTCTTC.

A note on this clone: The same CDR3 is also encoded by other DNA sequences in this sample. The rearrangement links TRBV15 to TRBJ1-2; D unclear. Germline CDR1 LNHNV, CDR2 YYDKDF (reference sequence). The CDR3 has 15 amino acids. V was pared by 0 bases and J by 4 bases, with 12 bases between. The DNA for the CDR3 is TGTGCCACCAGCAGAGATAGGCCAGTCTCCTATGGCTACACCTTC. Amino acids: CATSRDRPVSYGYTF.

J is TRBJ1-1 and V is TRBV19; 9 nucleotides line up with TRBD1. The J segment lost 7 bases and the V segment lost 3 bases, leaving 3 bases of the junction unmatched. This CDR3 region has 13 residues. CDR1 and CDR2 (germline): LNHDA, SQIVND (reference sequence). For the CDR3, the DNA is TGTGCCAGTAGTATGGCGGACAGGGGTGAAGCTTTCTTT. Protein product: CASSMADRGEAFF.

The CDR3 protein is CASSILGYNEQFF. The DNA of the CDR3 is TGTGCCAGTAGTATCCTAGGGTACAATGAGCAGTTCTTC. V is TRBV19 and J is TRBJ2-1; D gene ambiguous. The CDR3 runs 13 residues. V lost 3 bases to trimming and J lost 4 bases, with 7 bases between them. Germline V gene sequence: CDR1 LNHDA, CDR2 SQIVND (reference sequence).

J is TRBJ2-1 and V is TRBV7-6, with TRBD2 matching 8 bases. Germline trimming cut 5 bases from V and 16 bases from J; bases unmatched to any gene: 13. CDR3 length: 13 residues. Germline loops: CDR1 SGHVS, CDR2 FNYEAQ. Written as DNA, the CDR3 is TGTGCCAGCAGCCTCGGGGGGGGACTCCCGGAATTCTTC. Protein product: CASSLGGGLPEFF.

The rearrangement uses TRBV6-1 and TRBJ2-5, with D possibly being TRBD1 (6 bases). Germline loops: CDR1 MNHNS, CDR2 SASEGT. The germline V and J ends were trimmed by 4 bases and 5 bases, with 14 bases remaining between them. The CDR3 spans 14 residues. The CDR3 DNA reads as TGTGCCAGCAGTGCTGAGGGGGTAATTGAGACCCAGTACTTC. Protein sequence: CASSAEGVIETQYF.

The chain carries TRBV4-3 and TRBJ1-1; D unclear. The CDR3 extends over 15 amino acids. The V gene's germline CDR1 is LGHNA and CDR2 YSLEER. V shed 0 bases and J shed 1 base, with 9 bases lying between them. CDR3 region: CASSQDRTRNTEAFF. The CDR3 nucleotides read TGCGCCAGCAGCCAAGACCGTACCCGGAACACTGAAGCTTTCTTT.

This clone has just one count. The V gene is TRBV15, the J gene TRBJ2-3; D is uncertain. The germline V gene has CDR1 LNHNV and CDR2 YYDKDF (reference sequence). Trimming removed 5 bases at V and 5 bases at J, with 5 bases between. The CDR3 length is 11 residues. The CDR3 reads CATSSGDTQYF. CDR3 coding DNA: TGTGCCACCAGCTCAGGAGATACGCAGTATTTT. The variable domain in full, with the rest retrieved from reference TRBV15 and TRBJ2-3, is DAMVIQNPRYQVTQFGKPVTLSCSQTLNHNVMYWYQQKSSQAPKLLFHYYDKDFNNEADTPDNFQSRRPNTSFCFLDIRSPGLGDTAMYLCATSSGDTQYFGPGTRLTVL.